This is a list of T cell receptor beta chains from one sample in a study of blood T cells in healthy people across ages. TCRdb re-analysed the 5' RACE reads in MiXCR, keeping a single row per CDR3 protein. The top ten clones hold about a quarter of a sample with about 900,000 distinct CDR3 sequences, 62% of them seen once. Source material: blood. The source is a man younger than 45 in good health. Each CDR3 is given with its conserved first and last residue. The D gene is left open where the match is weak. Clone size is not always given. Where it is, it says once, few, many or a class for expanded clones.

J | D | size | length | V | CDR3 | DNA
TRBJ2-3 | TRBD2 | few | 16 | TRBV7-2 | CASSLSGGATPDTQYF | TGTGCCAGCAGCTTATCCGGGGGGGCCACCCCAGATACGCAGTATTTT
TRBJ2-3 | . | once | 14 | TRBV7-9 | CASSTQGPWDTQYF | TGTGCCAGCAGTACGCAGGGGCCATGGGATACGCAGTATTTT
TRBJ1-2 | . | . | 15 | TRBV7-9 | CASSTPGLLAHGYTF | TGTGCCAGCAGCACTCCGGGACTCCTAGCGCACGGCTACACCTTC
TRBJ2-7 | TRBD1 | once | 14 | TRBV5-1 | CASSPGQGVREQYF | TGCGCCAGCAGTCCGGGACAGGGAGTTCGTGAGCAGTACTTC
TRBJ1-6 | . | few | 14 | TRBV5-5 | CASTSTGLNSPLHF | TGTGCCAGCACCTCGACAGGCCTTAATTCACCCCTCCACTTT
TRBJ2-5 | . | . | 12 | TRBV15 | CATSTPEGTQYF | TGTGCCACCAGCACCCCCGAGGGGACCCAGTACTTC
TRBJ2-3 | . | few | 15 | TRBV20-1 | CSARDAGSSTDTQYF | TGCAGTGCTAGAGATGCAGGGAGTTCCACAGATACGCAGTATTTT
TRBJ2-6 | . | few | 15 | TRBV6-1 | CASSEGISGANVLTF | TGTGCCAGCAGTGAAGGGATCTCTGGGGCCAACGTCCTGACTTTC
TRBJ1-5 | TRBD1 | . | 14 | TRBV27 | CASSQNRGDQPQHF | TGTGCCAGCAGTCAAAACAGGGGAGATCAGCCCCAGCATTTT
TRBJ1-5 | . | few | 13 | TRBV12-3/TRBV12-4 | CASSSGLNQPQHF | TGTGCCAGCAGTTCTGGACTGAACCAGCCCCAGCATTTT
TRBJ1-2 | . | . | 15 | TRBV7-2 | CASSLALGGGHGYTF | TGTGCCAGCAGCTTAGCGCTGGGGGGAGGACATGGCTACACCTTC